This T cell receptor beta chain is drawn from a study of blood T cells in healthy people across ages. A sample-barcoded 5' primer and a J-beta primer mix were used in a second PCR of roughly 7 to 11 cycles. One entry per CDR3 protein, called by TCRdb with MiXCR from the 5' RACE reads. The sample consists of 450,000 to 650,000 distinct CDR3 sequences, 20% to 30% of them appearing once. This clonotype has a handful of counts. These same data were also listed under a study on T cells of mothers and their children.

The TCR comes from a boy between 10 and 17 years old in good health. Sequenced input: blood.

CDR3 amino acids: CASSLERGGGETQYF. The CDR3, as DNA: TGTGCCAGCAGTTTAGAGCGGGGGGGCGGAGAGACCCAGTACTTC. V and J are TRBV12-3 or TRBV12-4 and TRBJ2-5; 10 bases agree with TRBD2. With V trimmed by 1 base and J by 4 bases, 3 bases remained unmatched. The CDR3 consists of 15 residues.